This T cell receptor (beta chain) was obtained from a study of CD8 T cells in Susac syndrome. From blood CD8+ and CD4+ T cells, the TCR beta chain was sequenced. This CDR3 has 16 amino acids. The germline V gene encodes CDR1 MNHEY and CDR2 SMNVEV (reference sequence). V shed 6 bases and J shed 0 bases, with 17 bases lying between them. A quantity of about 0.5 to 1 ug RNA underwent reverse transcription using random hexamers. TCR beta CDR3 was amplified by immunoSEQ multiplex PCR. This amplification extended across 54 Vbeta and 13 Jbeta segments. One entry per CDR3 protein results from TCRdb running MiXCR on the immunoSEQ multiplex PCR reads. The data hold some 150,000 distinct CDR3 sequences, with approximately 93% observed a single time.

This clonotype was obtained from a human donor in good health. What was sequenced was CD8+ T cells from PBMCs. The rearrangement uses TRBV27 and TRBJ1-1; TRBD1 is a possible D gene (6 bases). This CDR3 is CASRPRGGSMNTEAFF. In DNA form, the CDR3 reads TGTGCCAGCAGACCACGAGGGGGGTCCATGAACACTGAAGCTTTCTTT.